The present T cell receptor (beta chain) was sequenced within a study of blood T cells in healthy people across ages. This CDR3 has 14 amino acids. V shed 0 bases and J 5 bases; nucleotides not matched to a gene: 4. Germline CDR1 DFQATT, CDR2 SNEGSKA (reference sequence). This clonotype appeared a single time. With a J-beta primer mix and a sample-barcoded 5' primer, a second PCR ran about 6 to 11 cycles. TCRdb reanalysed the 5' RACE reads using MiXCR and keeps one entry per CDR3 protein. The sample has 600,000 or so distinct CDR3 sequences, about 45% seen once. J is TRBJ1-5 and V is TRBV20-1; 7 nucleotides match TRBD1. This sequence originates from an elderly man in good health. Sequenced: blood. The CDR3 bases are TGCAGTGCTAGAGAGACAGGGAGTTATCAGCCCCAGCATTTT. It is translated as CSARETGSYQPQHF.